This TCR beta chain came from a study of blood T cell repertoires in COVID-19. The overall study: Researchers got acute and convalescent COVID-19 samples from the United States, Italy and Spain. From T cells, B-cell-depleted T cells, or PBMCs came the material, which was cDNA or gDNA.

In the authors' methods: For nucleated cells, counts were estimated from reference gene primer amplification. Libraries were prepared by immunoSEQ multiplex PCR; TCRdb keeps only in-frame clonotypes and omits some of them. V, J and clone size were drawn from that table, and D and trimming were deduced from the DNA. In the table there are under 300,000 clones, 70% to 85% of which are singletons. Trimming removed 3 bases from V and 1 base from J, with 10 bases in between. The CDR3 totals 14 residues. CDR1 is SGHNT, CDR2 YYREEE, per germline (reference sequence). V and J are TRBV5-4 and TRBJ2-5; D might be TRBD1 (6 bases). The TCR comes from a woman aged 80 or over with active or convalescent COVID-19. The sequenced sample consisted of peripheral blood. CDR3 residues: CASSSGTTQETQYF. For the CDR3, the DNA is TGTGCCAGCAGCTCCGGGACAACCCAAGAGACCCAGTACTTC.